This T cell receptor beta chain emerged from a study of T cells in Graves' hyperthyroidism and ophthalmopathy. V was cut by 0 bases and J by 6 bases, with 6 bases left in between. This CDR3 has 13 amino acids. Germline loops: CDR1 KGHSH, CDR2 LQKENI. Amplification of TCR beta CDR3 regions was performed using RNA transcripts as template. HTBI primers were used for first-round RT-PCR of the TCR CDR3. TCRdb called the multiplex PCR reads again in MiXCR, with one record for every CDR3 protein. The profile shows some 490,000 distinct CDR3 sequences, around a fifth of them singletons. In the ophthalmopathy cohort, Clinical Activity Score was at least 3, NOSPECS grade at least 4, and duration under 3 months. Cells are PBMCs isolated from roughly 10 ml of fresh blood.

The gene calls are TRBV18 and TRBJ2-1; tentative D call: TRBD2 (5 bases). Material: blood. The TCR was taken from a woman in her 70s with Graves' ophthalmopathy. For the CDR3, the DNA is TGTGCCAGCTCACCACCCACTAGCAATGAGCAGTTCTTC. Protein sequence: CASSPPTSNEQFF.